This TCR beta chain derives from a study of blood T cell repertoires in COVID-19. Overall study context: Researchers got acute and convalescent COVID-19 samples from the United States, Italy and Spain. Sources were T cells, B-cell-depleted T cells, or PBMCs; the material itself was cDNA or gDNA.

The CDR3 has 14 residues. Trimming cost V 7 bases and J 7 bases; bases outside gene matches: 7. Germline V gives CDR1 LNHDA, CDR2 SQIVND (reference sequence). This clone occurred once. Original processing methods: Amplification with reference gene primers provided the estimates of nucleated cell counts. Clones were read by immunoSEQ multiplex PCR, and TCRdb kept only the in-frame ones, dropping some. V and J calls and clone size are as listed in that table; D and trimming were resolved from the DNA. The sample contains roughly 97,000 clones, roughly 80% of which appear only once. Input material: peripheral blood. The chain joins TRBV19 to TRBJ1-6; 7 bases are shared with TRBD1. The TCR comes from a man aged 55 to 70 with acute or convalescent COVID-19. CDR3 DNA sequence: TGTGCCAGTACTTACGGGGGACAGAATTCACCCCTCCACTTT. The encoded protein is CASTYGGQNSPLHF.